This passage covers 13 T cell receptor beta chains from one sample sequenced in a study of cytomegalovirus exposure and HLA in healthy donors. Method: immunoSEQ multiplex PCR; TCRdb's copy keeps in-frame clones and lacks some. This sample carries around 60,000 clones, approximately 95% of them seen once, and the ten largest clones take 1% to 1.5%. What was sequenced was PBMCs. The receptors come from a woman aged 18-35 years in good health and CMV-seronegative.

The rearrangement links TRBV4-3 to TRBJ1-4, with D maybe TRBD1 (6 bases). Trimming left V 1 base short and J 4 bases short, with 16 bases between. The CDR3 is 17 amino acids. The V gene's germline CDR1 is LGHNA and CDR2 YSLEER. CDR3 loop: CASSQGPSTGFNEKLFF. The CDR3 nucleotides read TGCGCCAGCAGCCAAGGCCCATCCACAGGGTTTAATGAAAAACTGTTTTTT.

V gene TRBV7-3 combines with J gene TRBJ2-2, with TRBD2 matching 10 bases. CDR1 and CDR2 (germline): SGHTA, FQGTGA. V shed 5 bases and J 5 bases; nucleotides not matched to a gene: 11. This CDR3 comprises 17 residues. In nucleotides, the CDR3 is TGTGCCAGCAGCACCCCATCTAGCGGGAGCCTAACCGGGGAGCTGTTTTTT. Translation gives CASSTPSSGSLTGELFF.

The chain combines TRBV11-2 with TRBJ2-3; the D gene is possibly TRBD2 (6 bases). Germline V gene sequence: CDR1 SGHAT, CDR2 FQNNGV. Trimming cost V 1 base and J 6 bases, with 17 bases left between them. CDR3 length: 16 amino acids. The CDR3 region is CASSLGVGLPPDTQYF. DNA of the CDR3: TGTGCCAGCAGCTTAGGGGTGGGACTCCCCCCCGATACGCAGTATTTT.

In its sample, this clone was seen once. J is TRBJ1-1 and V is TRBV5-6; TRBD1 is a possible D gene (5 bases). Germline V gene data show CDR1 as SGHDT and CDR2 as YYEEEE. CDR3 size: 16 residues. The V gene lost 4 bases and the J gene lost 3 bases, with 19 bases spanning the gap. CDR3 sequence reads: CASSLTPGLEDTEAFF. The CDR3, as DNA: TGTGCCAGCAGCCTGACGCCGGGACTTGAGGACACTGAAGCTTTCTTT. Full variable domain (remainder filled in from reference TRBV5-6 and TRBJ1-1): DAGVTQSPTHLIKTRGQQVTLRCSPKSGHDTVSWYQQALGQGPQFIFQYYEEEERQRGNFPDRFSGHQFPNYSSELNVNALLLGDSALYLCASSLTPGLEDTEAFFGQGTRLTVV.

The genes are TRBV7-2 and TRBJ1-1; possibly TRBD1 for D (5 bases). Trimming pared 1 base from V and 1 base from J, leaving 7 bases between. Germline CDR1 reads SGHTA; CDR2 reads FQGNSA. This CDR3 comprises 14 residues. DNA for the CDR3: TGTGCCAGCAGCTTAGGGGGGGGGAACACTGAAGCTTTCTTT. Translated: CASSLGGGNTEAFF.

CDR3 region: CASSLGQGVRGANVLTF. The CDR3 region has the DNA TGTGCCAGCAGCTTGGGACAGGGGGTGCGCGGGGCCAACGTCCTGACTTTC. This chain joins TRBV7-9 and TRBJ2-6; TRBD1 agrees at 11 bases. V lost 3 bases and J lost 4; bases outside the gene matches: 5. This CDR3 has 17 amino acids. Germline V lookup: CDR1 SEHNR, CDR2 FQNEAQ (reference sequence).

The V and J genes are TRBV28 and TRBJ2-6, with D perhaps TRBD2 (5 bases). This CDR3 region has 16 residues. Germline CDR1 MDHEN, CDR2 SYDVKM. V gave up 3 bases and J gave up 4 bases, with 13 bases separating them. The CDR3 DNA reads TGTGCCAGCAGTTTGCCCGGGGTGAGGGGGGCCAACGTCCTGACTTTC. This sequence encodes CASSLPGVRGANVLTF.

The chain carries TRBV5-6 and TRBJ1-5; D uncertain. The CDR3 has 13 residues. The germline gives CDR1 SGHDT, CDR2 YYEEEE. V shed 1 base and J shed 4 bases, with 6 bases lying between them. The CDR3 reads CASSLYGNQPQHF. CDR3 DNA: TGTGCCAGCAGCTTGTACGGGAATCAGCCCCAGCATTTT.

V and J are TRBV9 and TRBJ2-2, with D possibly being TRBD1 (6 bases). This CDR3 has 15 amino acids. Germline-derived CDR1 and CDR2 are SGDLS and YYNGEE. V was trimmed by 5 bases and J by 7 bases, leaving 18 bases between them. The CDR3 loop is CASRPVQGNGGELFF. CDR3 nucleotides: TGTGCCAGCAGGCCAGTCCAGGGGAATGGCGGGGAGCTGTTTTTT.

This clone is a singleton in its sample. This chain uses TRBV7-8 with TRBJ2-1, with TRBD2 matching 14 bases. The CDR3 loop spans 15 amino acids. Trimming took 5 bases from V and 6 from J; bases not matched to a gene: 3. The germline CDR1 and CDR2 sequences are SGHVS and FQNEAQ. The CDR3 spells CASSLGLAGGNEQFF. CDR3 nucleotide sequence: TGTGCCAGCAGCCTCGGACTAGCGGGGGGCAATGAGCAGTTCTTC.

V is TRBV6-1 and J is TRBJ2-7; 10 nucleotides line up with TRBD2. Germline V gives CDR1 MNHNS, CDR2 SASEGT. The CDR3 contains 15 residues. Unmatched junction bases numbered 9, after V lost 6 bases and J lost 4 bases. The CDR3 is CASRTLLAGFYEQYF. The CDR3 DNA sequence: TGTGCCAGCAGGACACTACTAGCGGGATTTTACGAGCAGTACTTC.

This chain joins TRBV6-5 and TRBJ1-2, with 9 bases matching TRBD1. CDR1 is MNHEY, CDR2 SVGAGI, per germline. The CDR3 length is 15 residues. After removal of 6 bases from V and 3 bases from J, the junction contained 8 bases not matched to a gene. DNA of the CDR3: TGTGCCAGCAGCCGAGGGACAGGGCAAGACTATGGCTACACCTTC. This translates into CASSRGTGQDYGYTF.

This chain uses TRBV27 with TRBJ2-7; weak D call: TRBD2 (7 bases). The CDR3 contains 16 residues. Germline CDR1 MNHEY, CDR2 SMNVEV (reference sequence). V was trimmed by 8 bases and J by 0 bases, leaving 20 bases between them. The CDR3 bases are TGTGCCAGCGGATCCCCCCGGCGGGGGCCCTCCTACGAGCAGTACTTC. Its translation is CASGSPRRGPSYEQYF.